These T cell receptor beta chains were read from a single sample in a study of cytomegalovirus exposure and HLA in healthy donors. Generated by immunoSEQ multiplex PCR, the TCRdb table keeps only in-frame clones and is missing some. The sample records under 200,000 clones, roughly 91% being singletons. The sequenced sample was PBMCs. Source of these receptors: a woman aged 18-30 years in good health and CMV-seropositive. Each CDR3 is given without its conserved first and last residue. The order of the fields is CDR3 length, J gene, V gene, CDR3 protein.

len: 11; j_gene: TRBJ2-3; v_gene: TRBV27; CDR3aa: ASTTDGADTQY
len: 16; j_gene: TRBJ1-4; v_gene: TRBV28; CDR3aa: ASTTSWGQAHLGEKLF
len: 12; j_gene: TRBJ2-7; v_gene: TRBV29-1; CDR3aa: SVYTGVASYEQY
len: 14; j_gene: TRBJ1-5; v_gene: TRBV25-1; CDR3aa: ASSSQGQGANQPQH
len: 16; j_gene: TRBJ2-2; v_gene: TRBV7-7; CDR3aa: ASSLSVSGSQSTGELF
len: 17; j_gene: TRBJ2-3; v_gene: TRBV4-2; CDR3aa: ASSQDWGGLAVPTDTQY
len: 14; j_gene: TRBJ2-2; v_gene: TRBV9; CDR3aa: ASSYASGTDTGELF
len: 13; j_gene: TRBJ2-5; v_gene: TRBV6-6; CDR3aa: ASSYGSVGQETQY
len: 12; j_gene: TRBJ1-5; v_gene: TRBV19; CDR3aa: ASTPRGQPQPQH
len: 11; j_gene: TRBJ1-1; v_gene: TRBV6-9; CDR3aa: ASSSRSVVAAF
len: 13; j_gene: TRBJ2-1; v_gene: TRBV6-1; CDR3aa: ASRRGTGGYNEQF
len: 11; j_gene: TRBJ1-4; v_gene: TRBV10-3; CDR3aa: AISESTMVKLF
len: 17; j_gene: TRBJ1-5; v_gene: TRBV28; CDR3aa: ASSLPNTGRLRNNQPQH
len: 12; j_gene: TRBJ2-7; v_gene: TRBV18; CDR3aa: ASSLLTGAYEQY
len: 13; j_gene: TRBJ1-4; v_gene: TRBV5-1; CDR3aa: ASSQGQTTNEKLF
len: 12; j_gene: TRBJ2-7; v_gene: TRBV6-1; CDR3aa: ASSDLGGTYEQY
len: 14; j_gene: TRBJ2-2; v_gene: TRBV5-1; CDR3aa: ASSLLAGAITGELF
len: 13; j_gene: TRBJ2-2; v_gene: TRBV10-3; CDR3aa: AISVGQGGTGELF
len: 14; j_gene: TRBJ1-2; v_gene: TRBV12-5; CDR3aa: ASGLSSGTLSYGYT
len: 13; j_gene: TRBJ1-1; v_gene: TRBV2; CDR3aa: ASSAGQGAVTEAF
len: 11; j_gene: TRBJ2-6; v_gene: TRBV27; CDR3aa: ASREFGANVLT
len: 15; j_gene: TRBJ2-3; v_gene: TRBV12-5; CDR3aa: ASGLGGWGSSTDTQY
len: 12; j_gene: TRBJ2-1; v_gene: TRBV5-1; CDR3aa: ASSLGLAGGEQF
len: 14; j_gene: TRBJ2-1; v_gene: TRBV9; CDR3aa: ASSVAGGSSYNEQF
len: 10; j_gene: TRBJ2-5; v_gene: TRBV11-3; CDR3aa: ASSYSPETQY
len: 15; j_gene: TRBJ2-1; v_gene: TRBV7-9; CDR3aa: ASSPRLAGGPPNEQF
len: 10; j_gene: TRBJ2-2; v_gene: TRBV14; CDR3aa: ASSHLTGELF
len: 13; j_gene: TRBJ1-4; v_gene: TRBV7-8; CDR3aa: ASSPVGGQNEKLF
len: 12; j_gene: TRBJ2-1; v_gene: TRBV19; CDR3aa: ASSIDREGNEQF
len: 11; j_gene: TRBJ2-7; v_gene: TRBV15; CDR3aa: ATSQQGRYEQY
len: 9; j_gene: TRBJ2-2; v_gene: TRBV29-1; CDR3aa: SVLNTGELF
len: 9; j_gene: TRBJ1-2; v_gene: TRBV30; CDR3aa: AWNGQGSSN
len: 14; j_gene: TRBJ1-1; v_gene: TRBV4-1; CDR3aa: ASSHPRGGTNTEAF
len: 13; j_gene: TRBJ2-1; v_gene: TRBV2; CDR3aa: ASSVDRGTYNEQF
len: 10; j_gene: TRBJ2-7; v_gene: TRBV30; CDR3aa: AWSGTAYEQY
len: 13; j_gene: TRBJ2-1; v_gene: TRBV5-1; CDR3aa: ASSFIAGGPNEQF
len: 13; j_gene: TRBJ1-5; v_gene: TRBV19; CDR3aa: ASRRSGISNQPQH
len: 11; j_gene: TRBJ1-1; v_gene: TRBV2; CDR3aa: ASRGDMNTEAF
len: 11; j_gene: TRBJ1-2; v_gene: TRBV6-4; CDR3aa: ASSEGREWGYT
len: 12; j_gene: TRBJ2-1; v_gene: TRBV30; CDR3aa: AWTKGAAGGEQF
len: 13; j_gene: TRBJ2-1; v_gene: TRBV9; CDR3aa: ASSPRGQLDNEQF
len: 17; j_gene: TRBJ2-2; v_gene: TRBV11-3; CDR3aa: ASSLDNIRQGVGTGELF
len: 13; j_gene: TRBJ2-3; v_gene: TRBV9; CDR3aa: ASSFRTGLGDTQY
len: 16; j_gene: TRBJ2-2; v_gene: TRBV5-1; CDR3aa: ASKVGLAGGPGTGELF
len: 13; j_gene: TRBJ1-1; v_gene: TRBV18; CDR3aa: ASSFSTGGDTEAF
len: 13; j_gene: TRBJ2-1; v_gene: TRBV7-9; CDR3aa: ASSLAVGGKNEQF
len: 12; j_gene: TRBJ2-7; v_gene: TRBV7-9; CDR3aa: ASSLDRAVYEQY
len: 14; j_gene: TRBJ2-3; v_gene: TRBV11-3; CDR3aa: ASSFSSGRRTDTQY
len: 14; j_gene: TRBJ2-1; v_gene: TRBV30; CDR3aa: AWETGTDLSYNEQF
len: 14; j_gene: TRBJ2-1; v_gene: TRBV5-1; CDR3aa: ASSLARLAGGGEQF
len: 15; j_gene: TRBJ2-7; v_gene: TRBV15; CDR3aa: ATSRGERTSRTYEQY
len: 15; j_gene: TRBJ2-3; v_gene: TRBV4-3; CDR3aa: ASSQEISGSGTDTQY
len: 11; j_gene: TRBJ1-2; v_gene: TRBV6-5; CDR3aa: ASIGQGSRGYT
len: 14; j_gene: TRBJ2-7; v_gene: TRBV10-3; CDR3aa: AISDRDRGLSYEQY
len: 13; j_gene: TRBJ1-2; v_gene: TRBV7-9; CDR3aa: ASSLAWTDNYGYT
len: 13; j_gene: TRBJ1-5; v_gene: TRBV4-2; CDR3aa: ASSPRDSVNQPQH
len: 14; j_gene: TRBJ2-1; v_gene: TRBV7-3; CDR3aa: ASSLGLAGSYNEQF
len: 13; j_gene: TRBJ1-1; v_gene: TRBV18; CDR3aa: ASSPPDRAGTEAF
len: 14; j_gene: TRBJ1-1; v_gene: TRBV5-1; CDR3aa: ASRPVGGATNTEAF